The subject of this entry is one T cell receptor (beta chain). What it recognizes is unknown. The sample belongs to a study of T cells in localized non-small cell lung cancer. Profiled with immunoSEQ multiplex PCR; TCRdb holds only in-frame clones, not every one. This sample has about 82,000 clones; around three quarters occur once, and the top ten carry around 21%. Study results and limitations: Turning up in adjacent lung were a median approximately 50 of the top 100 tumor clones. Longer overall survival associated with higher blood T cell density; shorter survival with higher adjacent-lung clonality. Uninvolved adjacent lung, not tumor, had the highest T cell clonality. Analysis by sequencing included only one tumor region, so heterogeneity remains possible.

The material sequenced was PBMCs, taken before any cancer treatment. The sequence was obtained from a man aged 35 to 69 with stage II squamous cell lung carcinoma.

The CDR3 region is CASSSGLAGAGEQYF. In nucleotides, the CDR3 is TGCGCCAGCAGCTCGGGACTAGCGGGAGCAGGGGAGCAGTACTTC. The chain recombines TRBV5-1 with TRBJ2-7; TRBD2 aligns across 14 bases. The V gene's germline CDR1 is SGHRS and CDR2 YFSETQ. The junction had 6 bases not matched to a gene; V was cut back by 3 bases and J by 7 bases. This CDR3 has 15 amino acids.